This T cell receptor (beta chain) appears in the sequencing data of a study of shared clonotypes between healthy human individuals. Study-level points and caveats: Relative to clonotypes present in all four donors, those not shared had lower generation probabilities. Measured sharing among donors was expected to vary with sequencing depth. Specimens sampled were limited to blood, with tissue repertoires likely differing. Generally, estimated richness proved larger in naive subsets than it did in memory subsets.

Trimming removed 1 base at V and 1 base at J, with 7 bases between. CDR3 length: 15 amino acids. Germline CDR1 reads MNHEY; CDR2 reads SMNVEV (reference sequence). Here immunoSEQ multiplex PCR was the method, and the copy in TCRdb shows in-frame clones only, minus some. This sample has about 680,000 clones, with approximately 74% found just once. A note on this clone: Antigen specificity is unknown.

The sequenced material came from memory CD4+ T cells sorted from blood. The subset was: CD45RA-negative fraction. This TCR derives from a woman aged 25 to 39 in good health. The chain employs TRBV27 and TRBJ2-2; no clear D gene. The CDR3 region has the DNA TGTGCCAGCAGTTTATTTTCCAAGAACACCGGGGAGCTGTTTTTT. This sequence encodes CASSLFSKNTGELFF.